These 31 T cell receptor beta chains came from one sample sequenced in a study of blood T cell repertoires in COVID-19. Sequencing was performed with immunoSEQ multiplex PCR; in TCRdb, only in-frame clones are kept and a portion is missing. Altogether fewer than 90,000 clones are present, roughly 76% being singletons, with the ten largest covering about 4.2%. Sequencing used peripheral blood. The receptors shown here come from a woman in her 50s with acute or convalescent COVID-19.

This clone has more than one count but fewer than ten. This chain connects TRBV7-3 to TRBJ1-1; no clear D gene. Trimming removed 5 bases from V and 4 bases from J, with 14 bases in between. The CDR3 sequence is 14 residues long. Per the germline V gene, CDR1 is SGHTA and CDR2 is FQGTGA. CDR3 sequence reads: CASSQRGSGTEAFF. CDR3 in DNA: TGTGCCAGCAGCCAGCGGGGTTCTGGCACTGAAGCTTTCTTT.

The chain recombines TRBV25-1 with TRBJ1-6; 9 bases agree with TRBD1. Trimming at V came to 4 bases and at J to 7 bases, leaving 11 bases not matched to a gene. Germline values: CDR1 MGHDK, CDR2 SYGVNS. This CDR3 has 17 residues. The CDR3 sequence is CASSGHTPGQGNSPLHF. As DNA, the CDR3 is TGTGCCAGCAGTGGTCATACCCCCGGACAGGGGAATTCACCCCTCCACTTT.

The J gene is TRBJ2-1, the V gene TRBV27, with D tentatively TRBD1 (5 bases). The germline V and J ends were trimmed by 5 bases and 2 bases, with 19 bases remaining between them. CDR1 and CDR2 from the germline V gene are MNHEY and SMNVEV (reference sequence). The CDR3 loop spans 17 amino acids. CDR3 DNA: TGTGCCAGCAGTCCAGTAGTAAAAACAGGAGCCTACAATGAGCAGTTCTTC. Amino acids: CASSPVVKTGAYNEQFF.

This chain connects TRBV6-2 or TRBV6-3 to TRBJ2-6, with D possibly matching TRBD2 (5 bases). Germline lookup yields CDR1 MNHEY and CDR2 SVGEGT. V was cut by 2 bases and J by 1 base, with 21 bases left in between. The CDR3 consists of 20 residues. The CDR3 region is CASSYASGSLLQSGANVLTF. CDR3 DNA: TGTGCCAGCAGTTACGCGAGCGGCAGTTTACTCCAATCTGGGGCCAACGTCCTGACTTTC.

This clone was counted a few times. The rearrangement links TRBV18 to TRBJ1-3; 10 bases map to TRBD1. This CDR3 comprises 18 residues. Trimming cost V 3 bases and J 2 bases; bases outside gene matches: 10. Germline V gene data show CDR1 as KGHSH and CDR2 as LQKENI. The DNA of the CDR3 is TGTGCCAGCTCACCTCTAATCGGGACAGGGGAAACTGGAAACACCATATATTTT. The encoded protein is CASSPLIGTGETGNTIYF.

CDR3 DNA sequence: TGTGCCAGCAGTTTATCTGGTCGGAGGACTGAAGCTTTCTTT. Residues: CASSLSGRRTEAFF. The J gene is TRBJ1-1, the V gene TRBV28; D is unclear. The length of the CDR3 is 14 residues. V lost 1 base and J lost 5, with 11 bases in between. Germline CDR1 is MDHEN and CDR2 is SYDVKM.

This chain uses TRBV5-1 with TRBJ1-2, with 9 nucleotides matching TRBD1. J gave up 8 bases and V 6 bases, and 5 bases lay outside the gene matches. Germline assignment: CDR1 SGHRS and CDR2 YFSETQ. CDR3 size: 12 residues. In DNA, the CDR3 is TGCGCCAGCACCACAGGGGGCTTGGGCTACACCTTC. Protein product: CASTTGGLGYTF.

This chain connects TRBV3-1 (or the pseudogene TRBV3-2) to TRBJ2-7, with D maybe TRBD1 (6 bases). This CDR3 spans 13 amino acids. CDR1 and CDR2 (germline): LGHDT, YNNKEL (reference sequence). The germline V and J ends were trimmed by 6 bases and 7 bases, with 16 bases remaining between them. This CDR3 is CASRGAGQIEQYF. The CDR3 bases are TGTGCCAGCAGGGGGGCTGGACAAATTGAGCAGTACTTC.

This sequence joins TRBV9 and TRBJ1-3; D is unresolved. The CDR3 loop spans 17 amino acids. V shed 4 bases and J shed 0 bases, with 17 bases lying between them. Germline V CDR1 and CDR2: SGDLS, YYNGEE. CDR3 sequence reads: CASSPRLPGTSGNTIYF. The DNA for the CDR3 is TGTGCCAGCAGCCCTCGATTACCGGGAACCTCTGGAAACACCATATATTTT.

The V call is TRBV3-1 (or the pseudogene TRBV3-2), the J call TRBJ2-3, with a weak D call TRBD2 (5 bases). Germline CDR1 is LGHDT and CDR2 is YNNKEL (reference sequence). This CDR3 comprises 13 residues. Trimming cost V 1 base and J 7 bases, with 9 bases left between them. As DNA, the CDR3 is TGTGCCAGCAGCCAAGGGACTCGGAATACGCAGTATTTT. This gives the protein CASSQGTRNTQYF.

This rearrangement joins TRBV3-1 (or the pseudogene TRBV3-2) to TRBJ1-6, with D unresolved. V lost 1 base and J lost 7, with 8 bases in between. The length of the CDR3 is 14 residues. Germline V CDR1 and CDR2: LGHDT, YNNKEL (reference sequence). In DNA, the CDR3 is TGTGCCAGCAGCCAAGGGGGAGGCAATTCACCCCTCCACTTT. Its protein is CASSQGGGNSPLHF.

The chain joins TRBV10-3 to TRBJ1-2; 8 bases line up with TRBD1. Trimming cost V 2 bases and J 6 bases; bases outside gene matches: 5. The CDR3 consists of 14 residues. Germline V lookup: CDR1 ENHRY, CDR2 SYGVKD. CDR3 loop: CAISERGDRNGYTF. The CDR3 nucleotides read TGTGCCATCAGTGAGAGGGGGGACAGGAATGGCTACACCTTC.

This chain uses TRBV7-2 with TRBJ1-1; no clear D. The germline V and J ends were trimmed by 5 bases and 0 bases, with 13 bases remaining between them. CDR3 size: 15 residues. Germline CDR1 SGHTA, CDR2 FQGNSA. CDR3: CASSLLVRLNTEAFF. The CDR3 nucleotides read TGTGCCAGCAGCCTACTCGTCCGGTTGAACACTGAAGCTTTCTTT.

The chain uses TRBV28 and TRBJ2-2; 9 nucleotides line up with TRBD2. This CDR3 region has 16 residues. Germline assignment: CDR1 MDHEN and CDR2 SYDVKM. With 5 bases clipped from V and 7 bases from J, the junction kept 11 bases outside the gene matches. CDR3 region: CASSPLRGGGIGELFF. DNA for the CDR3: TGTGCCAGCAGTCCCCTTCGCGGGGGGGGGATCGGGGAGCTGTTTTTT.

The chain links TRBV13 to TRBJ2-1, with D perhaps matching TRBD1 (6 bases). The germline V gene encodes CDR1 PRHDT and CDR2 FYEKMQ (reference sequence). Trimming removed 2 bases at V and 9 bases at J, with 11 bases between. This CDR3 spans 13 amino acids. CDR3 in DNA: TGTGCCAGCAGCTTATCCCCCAGGGGTGAGCAGTTCTTC. Protein: CASSLSPRGEQFF. Full variable domain (outside the CDR3, taken from reference TRBV13 and TRBJ2-1): AAGVIQSPRHLIKEKRETATLKCYPIPRHDTVYWYQQGPGQDPQFLISFYEKMQSDKGSIPDRFSAQQFSDYHSELNMSSLELGDSALYFCASSLSPRGEQFFGPGTRLTVL.

The chain combines TRBV6-5 with TRBJ1-1, with 9 bases matching TRBD1. The CDR3 extends over 14 amino acids. V trimming: 5 bases; J trimming: 6 bases; junction bases outside the gene matches: 7. The V gene's germline CDR1 is MNHEY and CDR2 SVGAGI. The chain's CDR3 is CASSHRGPQAEAFF. CDR3 nucleotides: TGTGCCAGCAGTCACAGGGGGCCGCAAGCTGAAGCTTTCTTT.

This chain links TRBV7-2 with TRBJ2-1; tentatively, D is TRBD2 (6 bases). Trimming took off 5 bases at V and 8 bases at J, with 10 bases between the two ends. This CDR3 has 12 residues. Germline assignment: CDR1 SGHTA and CDR2 FQGNSA. The DNA for the CDR3 is TGTGCCAGCAGCCGGTGGGGGGATGAGCAGTTCTTC. As protein: CASSRWGDEQFF.

This clone was observed once. In DNA, the CDR3 is TGTGCCAGCAGTTACTCTCAGGGGGCGCGCACCGGGGAGCTGTTTTTT. As protein: CASSYSQGARTGELFF. The chain recombines TRBV6-5 with TRBJ2-2; 8 bases line up with TRBD1. Germline lookup yields CDR1 MNHEY and CDR2 SVGAGI. Trimming cost V 0 bases and J 4 bases; bases outside gene matches: 4. This CDR3 contains 16 residues.

The chain uses TRBV6-5 and TRBJ1-1, with a possible D match to TRBD1 (5 bases). CDR1 and CDR2 from the germline V gene are MNHEY and SVGAGI. The CDR3 runs to 14 residues. Trimming shortened V by 0 bases and J by 3 bases, and 8 bases separated the two germline ends. CDR3 region: CASSYSQGYTEAFF. In DNA form, the CDR3 reads TGTGCCAGCAGTTACTCGCAGGGATACACTGAAGCTTTCTTT.

This clone has a single count. The gene calls are TRBV5-4 and TRBJ2-5; 13 bases are shared with TRBD2. The length of the CDR3 is 17 residues. Germline assignment: CDR1 SGHNT and CDR2 YYREEE (reference sequence). J lost 5 bases, V lost 3 bases, and 10 bases had no gene match. CDR3 coding DNA: TGTGCCAGCAGCTCAGGACTAGCGGGGGCCCCGGGGGAGACCCAGTACTTC. Its protein is CASSSGLAGAPGETQYF.

V gene TRBV27 combines with J gene TRBJ1-4; 9 bases are shared with TRBD1. Germline trimming cut 6 bases from V and 0 bases from J; bases unmatched to any gene: 8. CDR3 length equals 17 residues. The germline gives CDR1 MNHEY, CDR2 SMNVEV (reference sequence). The CDR3 DNA reads TGTGCCAGCAGCCGACAGGGGGGAAGTTCAACTAATGAAAAACTGTTTTTT. This gives the protein CASSRQGGSSTNEKLFF.

The chain employs TRBV29-1 and TRBJ2-2; 8 bases are a match to TRBD2. Germline loops: CDR1 SQVTM, CDR2 ANQGSEA. Trimming cost V 6 bases and J 4 bases; bases outside gene matches: 7. The CDR3 is 14 residues long. The CDR3 spells CSVVSGAFTGELFF. CDR3 nucleotides: TGCAGCGTGGTTAGCGGGGCCTTCACCGGGGAGCTGTTTTTT.

V is TRBV6-1 and J is TRBJ1-2; maybe TRBD1 (6 bases). Trimming stripped 10 bases from V and 2 bases from J, with 8 bases between. Germline V gene sequence: CDR1 MNHNS, CDR2 SASEGT. The CDR3 sequence is 11 residues long. The CDR3 reads CATGQNYGYTF. CDR3 in DNA: TGTGCCACCGGACAGAACTATGGCTACACCTTC.

The chain's CDR3 is CASRSLVSTNEKLFF. The CDR3 nucleotides are TGTGCCAGCAGATCTTTAGTATCAACTAATGAAAAACTGTTTTTT. V gene TRBV5-6 combines with J gene TRBJ1-4, with D hard to call. The CDR3 extends over 15 amino acids. The germline V gene encodes CDR1 SGHDT and CDR2 YYEEEE. Trimming removed 5 bases at V and 0 bases at J, with 11 bases between.

The CDR3 DNA sequence: TGCGCCAGCAGCCAAGAACCTAGCGGGGCTTCAGATACGCAGTATTTT. The encoded protein is CASSQEPSGASDTQYF. The chain has TRBV4-1 and TRBJ2-3; 9 bases are a match to TRBD2. CDR3 length: 16 residues. The germline gives CDR1 MGHRA, CDR2 YSYEKL. V lost 0 bases and J lost 4; bases outside the gene matches: 5.

The gene calls are TRBV13 and TRBJ1-2; 8 bases are a match to TRBD1. V dropped 5 bases and J dropped 3; count of bases not matched to a gene: 8. The CDR3 is 15 residues long. Germline assignment: CDR1 PRHDT and CDR2 FYEKMQ (reference sequence). The CDR3, as DNA: TGTGCCAGCAGCCTATTCAGGGGGCAAGACTATGGCTACACCTTC. Translation: CASSLFRGQDYGYTF.

CDR3 coding DNA: TGTGCCAGCAGCCCCTGGTCTAGTGCCACCGGGGAGCTGTTTTTT. This translates into CASSPWSSATGELFF. The chain has TRBV7-8 and TRBJ2-2, with no clear D. This CDR3 contains 15 residues. CDR1 SGHVS and CDR2 FQNEAQ come from the germline V gene. V lost 5 bases and J lost 4, with 14 bases in between.

Many counts were recorded for this clone. This sequence joins TRBV6-5 and TRBJ2-7; D possibly corresponds to TRBD1 (6 bases). The length of the CDR3 is 13 residues. Germline lookup yields CDR1 MNHEY and CDR2 SVGAGI. V dropped 5 bases and J dropped 2 bases, with 10 bases sitting between them. CDR3 loop: CASSTGSAYEQYF. DNA for the CDR3: TGTGCCAGCAGTACAGGGTCTGCCTACGAGCAGTACTTC.

The J gene is TRBJ1-4, the V gene TRBV5-5, with TRBD1 matching over 8 bases. Germline V gives CDR1 SGHKS, CDR2 YYEKEE (reference sequence). The CDR3 loop spans 16 amino acids. V lost 0 bases, J lost 7 bases, and 8 bases stayed unmatched. The CDR3 spells CASSLEVQGAGEKLFF. The CDR3 DNA sequence: TGTGCCAGCAGCTTGGAGGTTCAGGGGGCGGGTGAAAAACTGTTTTTT. The full variable domain, rest sourced from reference TRBV5-5 and TRBJ1-4, is DAGVTQSPTHLIKTRGQQVTLRCSPISGHKSVSWYQQVLGQGPQFIFQYYEKEERGRGNFPDRFSARQFPNYSSELNVNALLLGDSALYLCASSLEVQGAGEKLFFGSGTQLSVL.

The V and J genes are TRBV10-3 and TRBJ1-3; 8 bases are shared with TRBD1. The length of the CDR3 is 14 residues. After removal of 6 bases from V and 7 bases from J, the junction contained 8 bases not matched to a gene. From germline, CDR1 is ENHRY and CDR2 SYGVKD. As DNA, the CDR3 is TGTGCCATCAGGAATACAGGGGGAGGCAACACCATATATTTT. This sequence encodes CAIRNTGGGNTIYF.

This clone was seen only a few times. The chain combines TRBV10-3 with TRBJ2-1; D is unresolved. V lost 7 bases and J lost 8, with 12 bases in between. Germline V gene lookup returns CDR1 ENHRY and CDR2 SYGVKD. The CDR3 consists of 12 residues. The CDR3 DNA reads as TGTGCCATCAAACAGCACTCAGATGAGCAGTTCTTC. Translated: CAIKQHSDEQFF.